This T cell receptor beta chain came from a study of blood T cells in healthy people across ages. Together with a sample-barcoded 5' primer, a J-beta primer mix was included in a second PCR lasting roughly 6 to 12 cycles. A single record per CDR3 protein comes from TCRdb applying MiXCR to the 5' RACE reads. The sample records some 1.4 million distinct CDR3 sequences, 42% being singletons. This clonotype occurred many times. The V gene lost 6 bases and the J gene lost 5 bases, with 15 bases spanning the gap. This CDR3 contains 14 residues. Sequencing input: blood. This chain uses TRBV12-3 or TRBV12-4 with TRBJ2-3; D unresolved. This TCR was sampled from a woman aged 18-30 years in good health. CDR3 loop: CASSIPTSGDTQYF. The CDR3 nucleotides are TGTGCCAGCAGCATCCCTACTTCGGGAGATACGCAGTATTTT.